This is a list of T cell receptor beta chains from one sample in a study of technical replicates of blood from several donors. The table came from immunoSEQ multiplex PCR; TCRdb's copy has only in-frame clones and leaves some out. The data contain 60,000 to 70,000 clones, 86% of them singletons. The source material was PBMCs. These receptors originate from a human donor in good health. Some clones in this sample may be carry-over from other donors' samples. The CDR3 runs from the conserved cysteine through the conserved F or W. The D gene is left open where the match is weak. Only some rows state a clone size, as once, few, many or a class for expanded clones.

>once|TRBJ2-7|TRBD2|TRBV6-5
CASSVRAGGPYEQYF
TGTGCCAGCAGTGTCCGGGCGGGGGGACCCTACGAGCAGTACTTC
>NA|TRBJ1-1|NA|TRBV7-3
CASSSRPRQEAFF
TGTGCCAGCAGCTCCAGACCCCGACAGGAAGCTTTCTTT
>NA|TRBJ1-6|NA|TRBV21-1
CASRLLRQGSMLWNSPLHF
TGTGCCAGCAGACTCCTACGGCAGGGTTCAATGTTATGGAATTCACCCCTCCACTTT
>NA|TRBJ1-4|NA|TRBV18
CASSPGDEGRKLFF
TGTGCCAGCTCCCCCGGAGATGAGGGCAGGAAACTGTTTTTT
>NA|TRBJ2-1|TRBD2|TRBV7-3
CASSFGPSGLSEQFF
TGTGCCAGCAGCTTCGGGCCTAGCGGGCTTAGTGAGCAGTTCTTC
>few|TRBJ2-7|NA|TRBV5-1
CASSSDGRTPREQYF
TGCGCCAGCAGCTCCGACGGGAGAACCCCACGCGAGCAGTACTTC
>few|TRBJ2-7|NA|TRBV13
CASSPGGLGYEQYF
TGTGCCAGCAGCCCAGGCGGGCTGGGTTACGAGCAGTACTTC
>NA|TRBJ2-7|NA|TRBV5-1
CASSLVPGAAYEQYF
TGCGCCAGCAGCTTGGTGCCAGGGGCCGCCTACGAGCAGTACTTC
>NA|TRBJ2-3|TRBD2|TRBV7-8
CASSARGTTTDTQYF
TGTGCCAGCAGCGCCCGTGGGACTACCACAGATACGCAGTATTTT
>NA|TRBJ1-6|NA|TRBV25-1
CASSDPGTHNAPLHF
TGTGCCAGCAGTGACCCCGGGACACATAATGCACCCCTCCACTTT
>NA|TRBJ2-1|NA|TRBV9
CASSGSSYNEQFF
TGTGCCAGCAGCGGGAGTTCCTACAATGAGCAGTTCTTC
>NA|TRBJ2-7|TRBD1|TRBV19
CASSGIRQGNTYEQYF
TGTGCCAGTAGTGGGATCCGACAGGGTAATACCTACGAGCAGTACTTC
>NA|TRBJ2-5|NA|TRBV7-2
CASSFLPSGTQYF
TGTGCCAGCAGCTTTCTGCCTTCCGGGACCCAGTACTTC
>NA|TRBJ2-3|TRBD2|TRBV4-2
CASSPTGLESTDTQYF
TGTGCCAGCAGCCCAACCGGACTAGAAAGCACAGATACGCAGTATTTT
>NA|TRBJ2-5|NA|TRBV9
CASSVSPAGETQYF
TGTGCCAGCAGCGTATCCCCGGCAGGAGAGACCCAGTACTTC
>NA|TRBJ2-7|TRBD2|TRBV5-4
CASSKGLAGVGSYEQYF
TGTGCCAGCAGCAAGGGACTAGCGGGGGTTGGATCCTACGAGCAGTACTTC
>NA|TRBJ2-3|NA|TRBV1
CTSSQEVAGGSTDTQYF
NA
>few|TRBJ1-3|NA|TRBV4-3
CASSQDLRASGNTIYF
TGCGCCAGCAGCCAAGATCTCAGGGCTTCTGGAAACACCATATATTTT
>NA|TRBJ2-3|TRBD1|TRBV18
CASSPVGQGTDTQYF
TGTGCCAGCTCACCAGTTGGACAGGGAACAGATACGCAGTATTTT
>once|TRBJ1-4|TRBD1|TRBV18
CASSLDRGSNEKLFF
TGTGCCAGCTCACTCGACAGGGGATCTAATGAAAAACTGTTTTTT
>NA|TRBJ1-4|NA|TRBV19
CASSTLPGTTEKLFF
TGTGCCAGTAGTACCCTCCCCGGGACAACTGAAAAACTGTTTTTT
>NA|TRBJ2-1|NA|TRBV12-2
CASRLGGLPSNLPSNEQFF
TGTGCAAGTCGCTTAGGAGGACTGCCGTCTAACCTACCTTCCAATGAGCAGTTCTTC